The sequence of this TCR beta chain was determined in a study of shared clonotypes between healthy human individuals. Overall study results and limits: Clonotype sharing among donors was expected to depend on sequencing depth. Clonotypes not shared had lower generation probabilities than those common to all four donors.

The table came from immunoSEQ multiplex PCR; TCRdb's copy has only in-frame clones and leaves some out. Among some 800,000 clones listed, 80% to 95% were seen once. Naive CD8 cells lacked CD45RO, underwent positive selection for CCR7 and left out terminally differentiated effector memory CD45RA+ cells. CDR3 size: 13 residues. Trimming removed 3 bases from V and 3 bases from J, with 5 bases in between. Germline CDR1 is LNHDA and CDR2 is SQIVND (reference sequence). In regard to this clone: What it binds is not known.

The chain has TRBV19 and TRBJ2-2; D gene unclear. Sequencing used naive CD8+ T cells sorted from blood. This clonotype was sampled from a man aged 25 to 40 in good health. CDR3 DNA sequence: TGTGCCAGTAGTATGGGGTACACCGGGGAGCTGTTTTTT. Protein product: CASSMGYTGELFF.